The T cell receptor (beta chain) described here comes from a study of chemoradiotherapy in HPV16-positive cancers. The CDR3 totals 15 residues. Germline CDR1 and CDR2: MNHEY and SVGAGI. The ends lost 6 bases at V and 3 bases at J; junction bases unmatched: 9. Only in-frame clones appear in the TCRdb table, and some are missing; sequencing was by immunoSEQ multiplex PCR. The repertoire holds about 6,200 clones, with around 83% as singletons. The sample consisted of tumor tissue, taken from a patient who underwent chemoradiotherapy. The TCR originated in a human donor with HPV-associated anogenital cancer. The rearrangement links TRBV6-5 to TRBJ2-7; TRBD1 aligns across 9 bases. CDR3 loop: CASRDGTGNIYEQYF. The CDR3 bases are TGTGCCAGCAGGGATGGGACAGGGAATATCTACGAGCAGTACTTC.